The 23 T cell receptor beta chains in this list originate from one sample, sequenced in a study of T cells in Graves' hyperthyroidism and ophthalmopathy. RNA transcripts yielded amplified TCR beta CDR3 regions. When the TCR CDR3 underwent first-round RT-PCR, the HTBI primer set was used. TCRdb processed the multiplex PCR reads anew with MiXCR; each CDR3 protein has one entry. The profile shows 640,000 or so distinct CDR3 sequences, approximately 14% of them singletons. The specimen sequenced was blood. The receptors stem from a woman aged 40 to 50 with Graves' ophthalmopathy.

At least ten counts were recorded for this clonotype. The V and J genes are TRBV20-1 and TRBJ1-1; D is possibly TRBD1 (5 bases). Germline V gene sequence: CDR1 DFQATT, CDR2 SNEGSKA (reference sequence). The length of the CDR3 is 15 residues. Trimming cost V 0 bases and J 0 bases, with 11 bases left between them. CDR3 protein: CSARDYSTVNTEAFF. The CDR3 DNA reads TGCAGTGCTAGAGATTACTCGACAGTGAACACTGAAGCTTTCTTT.

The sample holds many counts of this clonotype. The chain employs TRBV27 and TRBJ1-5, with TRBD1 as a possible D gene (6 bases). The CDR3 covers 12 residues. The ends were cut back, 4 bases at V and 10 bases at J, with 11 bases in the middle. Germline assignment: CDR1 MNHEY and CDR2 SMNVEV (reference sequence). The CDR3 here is CASSSQGEPQHF. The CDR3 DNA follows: TGTGCCAGCAGTTCACAGGGAGAACCCCAGCATTTT.

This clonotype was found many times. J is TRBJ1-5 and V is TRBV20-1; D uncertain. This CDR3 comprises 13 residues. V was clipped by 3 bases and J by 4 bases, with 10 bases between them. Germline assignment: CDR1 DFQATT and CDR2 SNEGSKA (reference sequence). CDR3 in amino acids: CSARPPLNQPQHF. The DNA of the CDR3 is TGCAGTGCTAGGCCCCCCCTAAATCAGCCCCAGCATTTT.

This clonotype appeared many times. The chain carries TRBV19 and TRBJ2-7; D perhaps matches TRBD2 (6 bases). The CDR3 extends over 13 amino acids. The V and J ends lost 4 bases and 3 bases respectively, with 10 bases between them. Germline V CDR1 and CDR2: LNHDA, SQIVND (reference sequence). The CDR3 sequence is CASSRGLLYEQYF. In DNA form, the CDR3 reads TGTGCCAGTAGTAGGGGACTCCTCTACGAGCAGTACTTC.

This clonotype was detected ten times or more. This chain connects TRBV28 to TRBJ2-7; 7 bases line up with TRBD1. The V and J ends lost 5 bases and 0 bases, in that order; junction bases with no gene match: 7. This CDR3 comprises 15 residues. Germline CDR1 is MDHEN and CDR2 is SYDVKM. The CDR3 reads CASSPSTGFSYEQYF. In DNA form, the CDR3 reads TGTGCCAGCAGTCCCTCGACAGGGTTCTCCTACGAGCAGTACTTC.

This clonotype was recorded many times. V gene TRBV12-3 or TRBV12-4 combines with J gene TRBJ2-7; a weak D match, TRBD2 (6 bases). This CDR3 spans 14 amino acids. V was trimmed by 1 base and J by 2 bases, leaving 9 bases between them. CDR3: CASSLGTKTYEQYF. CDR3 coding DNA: TGTGCCAGCAGTTTAGGGACTAAAACCTACGAGCAGTACTTC.

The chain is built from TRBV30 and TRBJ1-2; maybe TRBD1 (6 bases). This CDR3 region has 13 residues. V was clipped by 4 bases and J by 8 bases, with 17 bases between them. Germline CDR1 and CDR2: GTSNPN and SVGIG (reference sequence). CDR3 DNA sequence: TGTGCCTGGACTGCACCCTTCAGGGGCGGCTACACCTTC. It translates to CAWTAPFRGGYTF.

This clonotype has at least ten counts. CDR3 sequence reads: CASSYRETQYF. Written as DNA, the CDR3 is TGTGCCAGCAGTTACAGGGAGACCCAGTACTTC. The chain links TRBV6-1 to TRBJ2-5; a weak D match, TRBD1 (5 bases). Trimming pared 5 bases from V and 5 bases from J, leaving 6 bases between. CDR1 and CDR2 from the germline V gene are MNHNS and SASEGT. CDR3 size: 11 residues.

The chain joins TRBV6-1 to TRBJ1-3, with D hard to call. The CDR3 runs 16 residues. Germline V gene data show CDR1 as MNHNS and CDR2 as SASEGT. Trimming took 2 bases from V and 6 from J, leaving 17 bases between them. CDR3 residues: CASSEYEERAENTIYF. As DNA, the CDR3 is TGTGCCAGCAGTGAATATGAAGAAAGGGCTGAAAACACCATATATTTT.

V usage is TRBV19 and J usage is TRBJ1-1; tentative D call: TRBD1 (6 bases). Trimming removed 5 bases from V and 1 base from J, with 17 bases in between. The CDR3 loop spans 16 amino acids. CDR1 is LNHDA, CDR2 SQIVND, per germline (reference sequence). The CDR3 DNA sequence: TGTGCCAGTAGTCTAAGTGGGGGCGCCCGGAACACTGAAGCTTTCTTT. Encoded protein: CASSLSGGARNTEAFF.

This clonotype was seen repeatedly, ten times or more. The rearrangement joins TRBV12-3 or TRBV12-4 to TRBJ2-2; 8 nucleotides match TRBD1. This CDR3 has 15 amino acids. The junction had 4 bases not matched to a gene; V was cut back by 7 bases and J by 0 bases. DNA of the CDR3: TGTGCCAGCAAAATGACAGGGGCGAACACCGGGGAGCTGTTTTTT. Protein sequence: CASKMTGANTGELFF.

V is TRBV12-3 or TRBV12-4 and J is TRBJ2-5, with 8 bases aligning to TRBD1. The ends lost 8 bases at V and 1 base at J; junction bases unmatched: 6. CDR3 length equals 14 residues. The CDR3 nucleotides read TGTGCCAGCGCCCGGCAGGGGGCCCAAGAGACCCAGTACTTC. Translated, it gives CASARQGAQETQYF.

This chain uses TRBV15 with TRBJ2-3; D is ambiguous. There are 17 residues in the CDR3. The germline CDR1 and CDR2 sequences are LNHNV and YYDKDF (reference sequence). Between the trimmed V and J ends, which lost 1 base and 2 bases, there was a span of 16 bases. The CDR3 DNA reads TGTGCCACCAGCAGAGTGGGGATAGCCCGTTTCACAGATACGCAGTATTTT. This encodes CATSRVGIARFTDTQYF.

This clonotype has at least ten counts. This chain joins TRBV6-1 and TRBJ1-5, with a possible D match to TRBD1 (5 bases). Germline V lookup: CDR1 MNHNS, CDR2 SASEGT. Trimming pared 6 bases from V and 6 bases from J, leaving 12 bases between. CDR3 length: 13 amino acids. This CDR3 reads CASRLDGGQPQHF. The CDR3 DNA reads TGTGCCAGCAGACTGGACGGGGGTCAGCCCCAGCATTTT.

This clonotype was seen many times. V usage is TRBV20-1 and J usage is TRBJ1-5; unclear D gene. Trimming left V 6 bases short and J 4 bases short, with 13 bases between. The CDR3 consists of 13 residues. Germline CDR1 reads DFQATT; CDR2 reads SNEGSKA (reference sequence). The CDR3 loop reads CSATDGINQPQHF. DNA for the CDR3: TGCAGTGCGACCGACGGAATAAATCAGCCCCAGCATTTT.

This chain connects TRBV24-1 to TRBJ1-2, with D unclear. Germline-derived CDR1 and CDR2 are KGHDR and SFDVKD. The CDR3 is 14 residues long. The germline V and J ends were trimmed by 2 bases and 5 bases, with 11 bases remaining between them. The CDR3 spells CATSDSGVAYGYTF. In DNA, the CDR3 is TGTGCCACCAGTGATTCCGGAGTGGCGTATGGCTACACCTTC.

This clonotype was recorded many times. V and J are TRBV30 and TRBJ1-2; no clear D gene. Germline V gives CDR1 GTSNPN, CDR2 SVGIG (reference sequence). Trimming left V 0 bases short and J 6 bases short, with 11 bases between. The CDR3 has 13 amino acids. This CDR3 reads CAWSVGPGNGYTF. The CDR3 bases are TGTGCCTGGAGTGTAGGACCGGGGAATGGCTACACCTTC.

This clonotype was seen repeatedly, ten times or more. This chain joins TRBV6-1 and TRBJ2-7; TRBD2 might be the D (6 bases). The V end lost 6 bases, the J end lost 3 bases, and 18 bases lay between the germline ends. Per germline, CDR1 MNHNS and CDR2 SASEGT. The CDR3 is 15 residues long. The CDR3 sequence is CASSPRGWGDYEQYF. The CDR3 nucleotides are TGTGCCAGCAGCCCGCGGGGATGGGGGGACTACGAGCAGTACTTC.

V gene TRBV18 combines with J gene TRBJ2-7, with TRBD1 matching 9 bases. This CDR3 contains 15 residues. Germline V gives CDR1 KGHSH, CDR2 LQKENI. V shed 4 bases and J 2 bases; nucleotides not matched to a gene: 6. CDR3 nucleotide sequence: TGTGCCAGCTCACAAACAGGGGGCCCCACCTACGAGCAGTACTTC. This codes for CASSQTGGPTYEQYF.

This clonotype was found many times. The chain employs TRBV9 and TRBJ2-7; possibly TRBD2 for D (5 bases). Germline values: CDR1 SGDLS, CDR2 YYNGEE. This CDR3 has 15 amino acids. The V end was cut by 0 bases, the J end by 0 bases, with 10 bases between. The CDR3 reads CASSVGGSSSYEQYF. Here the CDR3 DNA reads TGTGCCAGCAGCGTAGGAGGGAGTAGCTCCTACGAGCAGTACTTC.

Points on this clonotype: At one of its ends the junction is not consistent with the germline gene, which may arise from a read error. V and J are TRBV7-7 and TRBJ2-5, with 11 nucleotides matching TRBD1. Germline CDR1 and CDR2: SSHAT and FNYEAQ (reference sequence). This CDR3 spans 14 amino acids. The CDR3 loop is CASSRDRGAETQYF. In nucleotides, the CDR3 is TGTGCTAGCAGCAGGGACAGGGGGGCAGAGACCCAGTACTTC.

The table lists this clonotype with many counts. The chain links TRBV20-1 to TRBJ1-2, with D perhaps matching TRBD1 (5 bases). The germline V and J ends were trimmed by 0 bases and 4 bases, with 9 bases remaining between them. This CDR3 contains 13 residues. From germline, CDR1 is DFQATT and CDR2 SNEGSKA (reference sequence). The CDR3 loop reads CSARDRDIYGYTF. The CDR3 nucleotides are TGCAGTGCTAGAGACAGGGATATCTATGGCTACACCTTC.

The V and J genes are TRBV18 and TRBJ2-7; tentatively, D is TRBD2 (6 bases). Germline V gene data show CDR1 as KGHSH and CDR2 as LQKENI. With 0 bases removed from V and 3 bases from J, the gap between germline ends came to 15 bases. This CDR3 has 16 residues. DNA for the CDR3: TGTGCCAGCTCACCACCTAACTTGCAGGGAGGCTACGAGCAGTACTTC. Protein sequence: CASSPPNLQGGYEQYF.